This T cell receptor (beta chain) is from a study of blood T cell repertoires in COVID-19. Study context: Samples representing acute and convalescent COVID-19 were sourced from the United States, Italy and Spain. PBMCs, B-cell-depleted T cells, or T cells provided the cDNA or gDNA that made up the material.

This CDR3 is built from 13 residues. The germline gives CDR1 ENHRY, CDR2 SYGVKD. Between the trimmed V and J ends, which lost 4 bases and 4 bases, there was a span of 8 bases. Cohort 3 donors counted as recovered after two negative PCRs, clearance, or resolved symptoms. Per the authors' pipeline: Estimation of nucleated cell counts relied on the amplification of reference gene primers. The repertoire was sequenced with immunoSEQ multiplex PCR; TCRdb's copy has only in-frame clones and lacks some. For V, J and clone size, that table is used; D and trimming come from the DNA. The sample gives fewer than 500,000 clones, roughly nine tenths of which show up once; around 0.7% is in the top ten.

The chain has TRBV10-3 and TRBJ2-1; D remains ambiguous. The clonotype comes from a woman aged 18-35 years who had recovered from COVID-19. The sequencing input was PBMCs or T cells enriched from blood (not recorded which). CDR3 in amino acids: CAISGSGYNEQFF. The CDR3 coding sequence is TGTGCCATCAGTGGTTCCGGGTACAATGAGCAGTTCTTC.